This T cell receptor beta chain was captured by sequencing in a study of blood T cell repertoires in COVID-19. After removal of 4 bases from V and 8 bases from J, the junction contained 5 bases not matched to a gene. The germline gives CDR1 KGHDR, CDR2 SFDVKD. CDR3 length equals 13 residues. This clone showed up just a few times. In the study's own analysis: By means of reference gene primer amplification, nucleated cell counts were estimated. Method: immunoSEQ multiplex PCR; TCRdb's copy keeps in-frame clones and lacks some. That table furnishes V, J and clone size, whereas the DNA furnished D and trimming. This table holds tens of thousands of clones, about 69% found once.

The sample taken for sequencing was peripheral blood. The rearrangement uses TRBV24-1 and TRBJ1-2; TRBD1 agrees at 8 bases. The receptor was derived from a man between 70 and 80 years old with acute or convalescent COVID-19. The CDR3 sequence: CATSDWTGTGYTF. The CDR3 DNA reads TGTGCCACCAGTGACTGGACAGGGACCGGCTACACCTTC.